The 23 T cell receptor beta chains in this list originate from one sample, sequenced in a study of blood T cell repertoires in COVID-19. Measured with immunoSEQ multiplex PCR; TCRdb has only the in-frame clones, and not every one. Of about 150,000 clones in the sample, about 79% were seen once. What was sequenced was peripheral blood. Receptors were obtained from a woman in her forties or fifties with acute or convalescent COVID-19.

The chain is built from TRBV5-5 and TRBJ2-3; no clear D. The CDR3 loop spans 14 amino acids. V lost 0 bases and J 0 bases, leaving 5 bases between the germline ends. CDR1 is SGHKS, CDR2 YYEKEE, per germline (reference sequence). CDR3 DNA: TGTGCCAGCAGCTTGGACTACAGCACAGATACGCAGTATTTT. It encodes CASSLDYSTDTQYF.

The chain employs TRBV4-2 and TRBJ1-5, with 7 bases lining up with TRBD1. The CDR3 is 17 residues long. In germline, CDR1 is LGHNA, CDR2 YNFKEQ. V shed 1 base and J 6 bases; nucleotides not matched to a gene: 12. As DNA, the CDR3 is TGTGCCAGCAGCCAAGGGTGGTCAGGGGGACCCAGTCAGCCCCAGCATTTT. It translates to CASSQGWSGGPSQPQHF.

The CDR3 loop reads CASSEATGTTEKLFF. The CDR3 DNA is TGTGCCAGCAGTGAAGCGACAGGGACGACGGAAAAACTGTTTTTT. The chain joins TRBV2 to TRBJ1-4; TRBD1 aligns across 7 bases. The CDR3 contains 15 residues. The J segment lost 8 bases and the V segment lost 0 bases, leaving 6 bases of the junction unmatched. Germline CDR1 SNHLY, CDR2 FYNNEI. Drawing the rest from reference TRBV2 and TRBJ1-4, the complete variable domain is EPEVTQTPSHQVTQMGQEVILRCVPISNHLYFYWYRQILGQKVEFLVSFYNNEISEKSEIFDDQFSVERPDGSNFTLKIRSTKLEDSAMYFCASSEATGTTEKLFFGSGTQLSVL.

The rearrangement uses TRBV3-1 (or the pseudogene TRBV3-2) and TRBJ1-1; maybe TRBD1 (5 bases). This CDR3 is built from 16 residues. V lost 1 base, J lost 6 bases, and 18 bases lay in between. The V gene's germline CDR1 is LGHDT and CDR2 YNNKEL (reference sequence). In DNA form, the CDR3 reads TGTGCCAGCAGCCAAGGGCTGAGCAGGGTGGGCGCTGAAGCTTTCTTT. Translating gives CASSQGLSRVGAEAFF.

The chain joins TRBV4-1 to TRBJ1-5; D remains unclear. The CDR3 is 17 amino acids. Germline V gives CDR1 MGHRA, CDR2 YSYEKL. Trimming left V 1 base short and J 8 bases short, with 21 bases between. The CDR3 nucleotides are TGCGCCAGCAGCCAAGGAGATTCGCCAGACTACAGCAAGCCCCAGCATTTT. Protein: CASSQGDSPDYSKPQHF.

CDR3 DNA sequence: TGCAGCGTGGAGGGACTAGGCGGCGAGCAGTACTTC. Translation gives CSVEGLGGEQYF. The chain has TRBV29-1 and TRBJ2-7, with 8 bases matching TRBD2. The ends lost 6 bases at V and 6 bases at J; junction bases unmatched: 7. Germline CDR1 is SQVTM and CDR2 is ANQGSEA. The CDR3 is 12 residues long.

This chain joins TRBV18 and TRBJ2-7, with D unclear. The ends were cut back, 2 bases at V and 0 bases at J, with 8 bases in the middle. Germline assignment: CDR1 KGHSH and CDR2 LQKENI. This CDR3 contains 14 residues. CDR3 sequence (DNA): TGTGCCAGCTCACCAGGGCGCACCTCCTACGAGCAGTACTTC. Translation: CASSPGRTSYEQYF.

The CDR3 sequence: CATSRDYGNSPLHF. The CDR3 region has the DNA TGTGCCACCAGCAGAGATTACGGGAATTCACCCCTCCACTTT. The chain recombines TRBV15 with TRBJ1-6; D gene ambiguous. The CDR3 is 14 amino acids. The germline V gene has CDR1 LNHNV and CDR2 YYDKDF (reference sequence). Trimming pared 0 bases from V and 7 bases from J, leaving 7 bases between.

The gene calls are TRBV28 and TRBJ2-1; 7 nucleotides match TRBD2. Trimming at V came to 7 bases and at J to 2 bases, leaving 5 bases not matched to a gene. The germline V gene encodes CDR1 MDHEN and CDR2 SYDVKM. The CDR3 spans 14 residues. The CDR3 region has the DNA TGTGCCAGCACCCCAGCGGGAACCTACAATGAGCAGTTCTTC. Translated, it gives CASTPAGTYNEQFF.

The genes are TRBV7-9 and TRBJ1-1; possibly TRBD1 for D (5 bases). The V gene lost 5 bases and the J gene lost 3 bases, with 22 bases spanning the gap. The CDR3 is made up of 17 amino acids. Germline-derived CDR1 and CDR2 are SEHNR and FQNEAQ (reference sequence). This chain's CDR3 is CASSQGDSYPYDTEAFF. The CDR3 DNA is TGTGCCAGCAGCCAGGGCGACAGTTATCCCTACGACACTGAAGCTTTCTTT.

A remark on this clone: The sample contains more than one DNA sequence encoding this CDR3. The chain uses TRBV6-2 or TRBV6-3 and TRBJ1-2; 7 positions match TRBD1. Trimming at V came to 5 bases and at J to 4 bases, leaving 7 bases not matched to a gene. Germline V gene sequence: CDR1 MNHEY, CDR2 SVGEGT. This CDR3 region has 14 residues. The CDR3 spells CASSRDSSFYGYTF. Here the CDR3 DNA reads TGTGCCAGCAGTCGGGACAGCTCGTTCTATGGCTACACCTTC.

The chain links TRBV6-2 or TRBV6-3 to TRBJ2-1; TRBD2 matches at 9 bases. The CDR3 runs to 15 residues. J lost 12 bases, V lost 5 bases, and 14 bases had no gene match. CDR1 and CDR2 (germline): MNHEY, SVGEGT. As DNA, the CDR3 is TGTGCCAGCAGTAGAGATAGCGGGGGTCTTTTTGGGCAGTTCTTC. Translated: CASSRDSGGLFGQFF.

This clone was observed a single time. V gene TRBV29-1 combines with J gene TRBJ2-1; 11 bases agree with TRBD2. With V trimmed by 2 bases and J by 5 bases, 2 bases remained unmatched. This CDR3 has 14 residues. Germline V CDR1 and CDR2: SQVTM, ANQGSEA. The CDR3 region has the DNA TGCAGCGTTGAACTGGGACTAGCGGACAATGAGCAGTTCTTC. Translation: CSVELGLADNEQFF.

The rearrangement uses TRBV7-2 and TRBJ1-3; 7 nucleotides line up with TRBD1. Germline V gene lookup returns CDR1 SGHTA and CDR2 FQGNSA. The CDR3 contains 14 residues. Trimming took 5 bases from V and 3 from J; bases not matched to a gene: 4. CDR3 in amino acids: CASSPGGGGNTIYF. CDR3 nucleotides: TGTGCCAGCAGCCCAGGGGGTGGTGGAAACACCATATATTTT.

The chain combines TRBV18 with TRBJ1-4; 9 nucleotides match TRBD1. This CDR3 is 15 amino acids long. V gave up 4 bases and J gave up 5 bases; unmatched junction bases: 5. Germline V CDR1 and CDR2: KGHSH, LQKENI. CDR3 nucleotides: TGTGCCAGCTCACGCTCGACAGGGGGAAATGAAAAACTGTTTTTT. Residues: CASSRSTGGNEKLFF.

The rearrangement joins TRBV14 to TRBJ2-3; no clear D. This CDR3 has 16 residues. Germline values: CDR1 SGHDN, CDR2 FVKESK. The V end lost 0 bases, the J end lost 0 bases, and 10 bases lay between the germline ends. The CDR3 spells CASSQDWQFSTDTQYF. In DNA, the CDR3 is TGTGCCAGCAGCCAAGACTGGCAATTTAGCACAGATACGCAGTATTTT.

The chain joins TRBV18 to TRBJ2-1; the D is unclear. V lost 2 bases, J lost 7 bases, and 21 bases lay in between. Germline assignment: CDR1 KGHSH and CDR2 LQKENI. The CDR3 length is 17 residues. The CDR3 DNA reads as TGTGCCAGCTCACCAGGAACCCCCCGGCAGGCGCCTAATGAGCAGTTCTTC. This gives the protein CASSPGTPRQAPNEQFF.

This clone has only one observation. V gene TRBV5-1 combines with J gene TRBJ2-5; D not resolved. Trimming removed 0 bases from V and 3 bases from J, with 9 bases in between. The germline V gene has CDR1 SGHRS and CDR2 YFSETQ. The CDR3 contains 14 residues. The DNA of the CDR3 is TGCGCCAGCAGCTTGGCCGTCACGGAAGAGACCCAGTACTTC. It specifies CASSLAVTEETQYF.

This chain links TRBV18 with TRBJ2-2; the match to TRBD2 covers 14 bases. The ends lost 5 bases at V and 8 bases at J; junction bases unmatched: 4. The CDR3 totals 15 residues. Germline V CDR1 and CDR2: KGHSH, LQKENI. DNA for the CDR3: TGTGCCAGCTCATCGGGACTAGCGGGAGAAGGGGAGCTGTTTTTT. As protein: CASSSGLAGEGELFF.

CDR3 coding DNA: TGTGCCAGCAGCTTGGAGGACAGGGGGTACTATGGCTACACCTTC. Protein product: CASSLEDRGYYGYTF. V usage is TRBV5-5 and J usage is TRBJ1-2, with 10 bases identical to TRBD1. V shed 0 bases, J shed 3 bases, and the junction held 2 bases outside the gene matches. The length of the CDR3 is 15 residues. CDR1 and CDR2 (germline): SGHKS, YYEKEE (reference sequence).

V gene TRBV5-1 combines with J gene TRBJ2-1; 9 nucleotides line up with TRBD2. The germline V gene encodes CDR1 SGHRS and CDR2 YFSETQ. After removal of 1 base from V and 3 bases from J, the junction contained 5 bases not matched to a gene. The CDR3 is made up of 16 amino acids. CDR3 residues: CASSLLLAGNYNEQFF. The DNA for the CDR3 is TGCGCCAGCAGCTTGCTTCTAGCGGGGAACTACAATGAGCAGTTCTTC. Complete variable domain (other parts from reference TRBV5-1 and TRBJ2-1): KAGVTQTPRYLIKTRGQQVTLSCSPISGHRSVSWYQQTPGQGLQFLFEYFSETQRNKGNFPGRFSGRQFSNSRSEMNVSTLELGDSALYLCASSLLLAGNYNEQFFGPGTRLTVL.

The chain uses TRBV7-2 and TRBJ1-2; D is possibly TRBD1 (5 bases). The germline gives CDR1 SGHTA, CDR2 FQGNSA. V shed 1 base and J shed 8 bases, with 11 bases lying between them. This CDR3 has 13 residues. CDR3: CASSLDRTPGYTF. Here the CDR3 DNA reads TGTGCCAGCAGCTTAGATCGGACACCGGGCTACACCTTC.

CDR3 protein: CASSQVTDYSNQPQHF. In nucleotides, the CDR3 is TGCGCCAGCAGCCAAGTAACAGATTATAGCAATCAGCCCCAGCATTTT. J is TRBJ1-5 and V is TRBV4-1; unclear D gene. Trimming took off 1 base at V and 0 bases at J, with 10 bases between the two ends. The CDR3 totals 16 residues. Germline-derived CDR1 and CDR2 are MGHRA and YSYEKL.